Listed below are T cell receptor beta chains from one sample, sequenced in a study of OX40 agonist ivuxolimab in advanced cancers. The repertoire was sequenced with immunoSEQ multiplex PCR; TCRdb's copy has only in-frame clones and lacks some. The sample has just under 80,000 clones, 80% to 90% seen once. The sequencing used CD4+ or CD8+ T cells sorted from blood, collected in a trial of the OX40 agonist ivuxolimab. All receptors come from an adult with an advanced solid tumor such as melanoma, head and neck, liver or kidney cancer. Both conserved end residues are part of each CDR3. Each record gives: clone size, D gene, V gene, J gene, CDR3 DNA, CDR3 protein. The D gene is left open where the match is weak. Expanded clones get a size class; other rows say once, few or many, or leave the size out.

clone size: NA; D gene: NA; V gene: TRBV11-2; J gene: TRBJ1-2; CDR3 DNA: TGTGCCAGCAGCTTAGCGGGGGGCGGTGGTGGCTACACCTTC; CDR3 protein: CASSLAGGGGGYTF
clone size: few; D gene: TRBD1; V gene: TRBV29-1; J gene: TRBJ2-3; CDR3 DNA: TGCAGCTTCGCCGGGACAGGTAACACAGATACGCAGTATTTT; CDR3 protein: CSFAGTGNTDTQYF
clone size: NA; D gene: NA; V gene: TRBV11-2; J gene: TRBJ2-5; CDR3 DNA: TGTGCCAGCAGCTTAAGTCAGTTGGAGACCCAGTACTTC; CDR3 protein: CASSLSQLETQYF
clone size: NA; D gene: NA; V gene: TRBV5-4; J gene: TRBJ2-3; CDR3 DNA: TGTGCCAGCAGTCCTAGCACAGATACGCAGTATTTT; CDR3 protein: CASSPSTDTQYF
clone size: NA; D gene: NA; V gene: TRBV5-4; J gene: TRBJ2-7; CDR3 DNA: TGTGCCAGCAGCTTGGACAGGGCAGGCGAGCAGTACTTC; CDR3 protein: CASSLDRAGEQYF
clone size: NA; D gene: NA; V gene: TRBV5-1; J gene: TRBJ2-6; CDR3 DNA: TGCGCCAGCAGCCATGGCGCCTCTGGGGCCAACGTCCTGACTTTC; CDR3 protein: CASSHGASGANVLTF
clone size: once; D gene: TRBD2; V gene: TRBV7-8; J gene: TRBJ2-1; CDR3 DNA: TGTGCCAGCAGCTTTTTGTGGACTAGCGGGAGAGGGGGAAATGAGCAGTTCTTC; CDR3 protein: CASSFLWTSGRGGNEQFF
clone size: NA; D gene: TRBD1; V gene: TRBV27; J gene: TRBJ1-4; CDR3 DNA: TGTGCCAGCAGGAAAGACAGGGTCGGTTTAACTAATGAAAAACTGTTTTTT; CDR3 protein: CASRKDRVGLTNEKLFF
clone size: NA; D gene: NA; V gene: TRBV2; J gene: TRBJ2-2; CDR3 DNA: TGTGCCAGCAGTGAACAAGGAGACGTCGCCACTAGGGGGGAGCTGTTTTTT; CDR3 protein: CASSEQGDVATRGELFF
clone size: once; D gene: NA; V gene: TRBV7-2; J gene: TRBJ1-2; CDR3 DNA: TGTGCCAGCAGCTTACGAGGGGCAGGCGATGGCTACACCTTC; CDR3 protein: CASSLRGAGDGYTF
clone size: NA; D gene: TRBD2; V gene: TRBV4-3; J gene: TRBJ2-1; CDR3 DNA: TGCGCCAGCAGCCTCACTCGGGACTACAACAATGAGCAGTTCTTC; CDR3 protein: CASSLTRDYNNEQFF
clone size: NA; D gene: TRBD2; V gene: TRBV11-2; J gene: TRBJ2-5; CDR3 DNA: TGTGCCAGCAGCTTAAGTGGCGGGAGGGTCTTGGAGACCCAGTACTTC; CDR3 protein: CASSLSGGRVLETQYF
clone size: NA; D gene: NA; V gene: TRBV5-1; J gene: TRBJ2-5; CDR3 DNA: TGCGCCAGCAGCTTGGCCGGCCCTGTTCAAGAGACCCAGTACTTC; CDR3 protein: CASSLAGPVQETQYF
clone size: NA; D gene: TRBD1; V gene: TRBV7-9; J gene: TRBJ1-1; CDR3 DNA: TGTGCCAGCAGCCCCTACAGGGGCGACACTGAAGCTTTCTTT; CDR3 protein: CASSPYRGDTEAFF